The present T cell receptor (beta chain) was sequenced within a study of cytotoxic CD8 clonotypes in ibrutinib-treated CLL. General study findings and limits: Researchers report that baseline clonality outpaced age-matched healthy donors and tracked circulating CD8+ T-cell counts.

About this clone: What it binds is not known.

Method: immunoSEQ multiplex PCR; TCRdb's copy keeps in-frame clones and lacks some. Of 150,000 to 200,000 clones listed, over 65% are singletons. The sequencing here drew on PBMCs, taken after 12 months of ibrutinib treatment. The clonotype was recovered from a human donor with chronic lymphocytic leukemia.

CDR3 nucleotide sequence: TGTGCCAGCAGCCCACTTCAGAGACTAGCGGGTGAGCAGTACTTC. It encodes CASSPLQRLAGEQYF. The chain employs TRBV7-9 and TRBJ2-7; 10 positions agree with TRBD2. V lost 5 bases, J lost 7 bases, and 11 bases stayed unmatched. CDR1 and CDR2 (germline): SEHNR, FQNEAQ (reference sequence). The CDR3 runs to 15 residues.